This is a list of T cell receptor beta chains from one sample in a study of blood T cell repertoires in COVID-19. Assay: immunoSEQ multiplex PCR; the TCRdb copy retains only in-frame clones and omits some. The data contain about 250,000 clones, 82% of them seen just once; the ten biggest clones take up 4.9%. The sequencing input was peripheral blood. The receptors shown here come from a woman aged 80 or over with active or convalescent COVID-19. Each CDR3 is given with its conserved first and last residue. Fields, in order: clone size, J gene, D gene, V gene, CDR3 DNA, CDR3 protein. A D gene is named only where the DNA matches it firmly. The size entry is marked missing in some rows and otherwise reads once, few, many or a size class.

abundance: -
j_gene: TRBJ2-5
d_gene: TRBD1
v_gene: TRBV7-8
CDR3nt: TGTGCCAGCAGCTTAGAGGCGGGACAGGGCAAAGAGACCCAGTACTTC
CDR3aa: CASSLEAGQGKETQYF

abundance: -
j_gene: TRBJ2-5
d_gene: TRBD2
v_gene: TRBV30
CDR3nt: TGTGCCTGGATTGAAGCGGGGGGTCGACGGGAGACCCAGTACTTC
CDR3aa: CAWIEAGGRRETQYF

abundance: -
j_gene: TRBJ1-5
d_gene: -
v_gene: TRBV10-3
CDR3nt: TGTGCCATCAGCCGGACTGCCGATCAGCCCCAGCATTTT
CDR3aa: CAISRTADQPQHF

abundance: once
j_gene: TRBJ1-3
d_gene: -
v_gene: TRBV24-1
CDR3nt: TGTGCCACCAGTGCTGACAGCTCTGGAAACACCATATATTTT
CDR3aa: CATSADSSGNTIYF

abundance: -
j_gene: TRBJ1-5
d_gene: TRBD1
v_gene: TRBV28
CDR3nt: TGTGCCAGCAAAACACAGGGGGCAAGCAATCAGCCCCAGCATTTT
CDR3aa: CASKTQGASNQPQHF

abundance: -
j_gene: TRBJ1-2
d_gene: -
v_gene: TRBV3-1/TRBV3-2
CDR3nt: TGTGCCAGCAGCCCCACCGGGACATATGGCTACACCTTC
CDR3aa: CASSPTGTYGYTF

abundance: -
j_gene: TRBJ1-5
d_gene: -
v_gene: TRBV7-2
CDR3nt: TGTGCCAGCAGCGTCCAGGGTATGGGCAATCAGCCCCAGCATTTT
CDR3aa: CASSVQGMGNQPQHF

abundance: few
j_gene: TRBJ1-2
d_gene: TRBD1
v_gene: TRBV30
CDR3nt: TGTGCCTGGAGAACAGGGGGCAACTATGGCTACACCTTC
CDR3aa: CAWRTGGNYGYTF

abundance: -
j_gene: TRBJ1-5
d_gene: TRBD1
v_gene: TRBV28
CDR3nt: TGTGCCAGCAGTTTAGGACAGGGGAACCATCAGCCCCAGCATTTT
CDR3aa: CASSLGQGNHQPQHF

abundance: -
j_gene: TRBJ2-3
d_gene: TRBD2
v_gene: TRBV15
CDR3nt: TGTGCCACCAGCAGAGATGGGGCGCGGGGGGATACGCAGTATTTT
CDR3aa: CATSRDGARGDTQYF

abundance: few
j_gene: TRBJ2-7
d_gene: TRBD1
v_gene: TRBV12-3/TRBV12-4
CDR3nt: TGTGCCAGCAGTACGACAGGGGTGCGAGAGCAGTACTTC
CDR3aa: CASSTTGVREQYF

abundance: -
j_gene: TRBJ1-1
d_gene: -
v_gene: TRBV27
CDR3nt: TGTGCCAGCGGGGGGGGCCTACGGAACACTGAAGCTTTCTTT
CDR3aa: CASGGGLRNTEAFF

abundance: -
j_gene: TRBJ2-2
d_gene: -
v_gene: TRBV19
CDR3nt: TGTGCCAGTAGGGCAGGGTGGGTTACCGGGGAGCTGTTTTTT
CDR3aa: CASRAGWVTGELFF

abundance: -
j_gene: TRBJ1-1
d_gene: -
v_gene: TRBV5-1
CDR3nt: TGCGCCAGCAGTTCTCCACAGTTAAACACTGAAGCTTTCTTT
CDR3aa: CASSSPQLNTEAFF

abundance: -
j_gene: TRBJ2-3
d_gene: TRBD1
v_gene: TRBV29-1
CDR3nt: TGCAGCGACCGACAGGGGGCCACAGATACGCAGTATTTT
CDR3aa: CSDRQGATDTQYF

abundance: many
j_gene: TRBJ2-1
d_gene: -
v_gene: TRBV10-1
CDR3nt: TGCGCCAGCGGTAGCCCAAACTCCTACAATGAGCAGTTCTTC
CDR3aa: CASGSPNSYNEQFF

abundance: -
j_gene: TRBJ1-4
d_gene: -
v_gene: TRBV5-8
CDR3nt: TGTGCCAGCAGCTTGTCAGGGAAGAATGAAAAACTGTTTTTT
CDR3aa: CASSLSGKNEKLFF

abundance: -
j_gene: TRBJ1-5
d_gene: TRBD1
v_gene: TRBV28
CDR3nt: TGTGCCAGCAGGGGGACAGTGAATCAGCCCCAGCATTTT
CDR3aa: CASRGTVNQPQHF

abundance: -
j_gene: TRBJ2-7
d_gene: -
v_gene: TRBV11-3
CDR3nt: TGTGCCAGCAGCTCTACTAGCCTTGGCGAGCAGTACTTC
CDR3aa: CASSSTSLGEQYF

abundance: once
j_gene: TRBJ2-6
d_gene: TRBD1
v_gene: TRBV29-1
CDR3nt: TGCAGCGTTACCGGGACAGTCTCCTCTGGGGCCAACGTCCTGACTTTC
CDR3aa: CSVTGTVSSGANVLTF

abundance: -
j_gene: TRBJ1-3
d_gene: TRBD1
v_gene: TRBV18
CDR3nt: TGTGCCAGCTCACCAAGACAGGGTGAGGGAAACACCATATATTTT
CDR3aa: CASSPRQGEGNTIYF

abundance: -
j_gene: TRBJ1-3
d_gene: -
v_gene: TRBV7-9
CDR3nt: TGTGCCAGCTTTCGGAGCATCTCTGGAAACACCATATATTTT
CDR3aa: CASFRSISGNTIYF

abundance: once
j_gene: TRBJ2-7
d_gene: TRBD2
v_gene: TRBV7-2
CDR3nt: TGTGCCAGCAGCCGGCCCGGGACTAGCGGGAGGGTTCAGTACTTC
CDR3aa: CASSRPGTSGRVQYF

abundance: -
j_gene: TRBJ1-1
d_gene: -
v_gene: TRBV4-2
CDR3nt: TGTGCCAGCAGCCAAGTCGGAGTAAGGGGGACTGAAGCTTTCTTT
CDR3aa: CASSQVGVRGTEAFF

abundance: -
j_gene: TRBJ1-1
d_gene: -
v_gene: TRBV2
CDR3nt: TGCGCCAGCAACCAGGGATTGGCGAGCACTGAAGCTTTCTTT
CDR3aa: CASNQGLASTEAFF

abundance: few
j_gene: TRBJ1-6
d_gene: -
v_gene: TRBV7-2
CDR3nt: TGTGCCAGCAGCCCCCGTAGGAGAGGTTCACCCCTCCACTTT
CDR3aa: CASSPRRRGSPLHF

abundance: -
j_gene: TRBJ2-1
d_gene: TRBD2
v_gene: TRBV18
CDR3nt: TGTGCCAGCTCACCACGACTAGCGGGGGGGCGGGGCAATGAGCAGTTCTTC
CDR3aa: CASSPRLAGGRGNEQFF

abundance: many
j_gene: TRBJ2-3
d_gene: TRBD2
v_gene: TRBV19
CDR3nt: TGTGCCAGTAGTATAGATCCGAGCGGGGGAGGCACAGATACGCAGTATTTT
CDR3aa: CASSIDPSGGGTDTQYF

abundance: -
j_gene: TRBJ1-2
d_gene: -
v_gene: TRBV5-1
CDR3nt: TGCGCCAGCAGCTCCAGGACAGCGGATGGCTACACCTTC
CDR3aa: CASSSRTADGYTF

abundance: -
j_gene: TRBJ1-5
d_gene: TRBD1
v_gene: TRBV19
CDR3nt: TGTGCCAGTAGGACAGGGGGCGGTCAGCCCCAGCATTTT
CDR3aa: CASRTGGGQPQHF

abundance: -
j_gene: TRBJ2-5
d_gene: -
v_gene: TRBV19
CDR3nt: TGTGCCAGTAGTCTGGCGGGGTATCAAGAGACCCAGTACTTC
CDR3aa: CASSLAGYQETQYF

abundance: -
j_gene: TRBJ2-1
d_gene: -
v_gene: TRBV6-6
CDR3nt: TGTGCCAGCAGTTACAGCCGGGTCTACAATGAGCAGTTCTTC
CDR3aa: CASSYSRVYNEQFF

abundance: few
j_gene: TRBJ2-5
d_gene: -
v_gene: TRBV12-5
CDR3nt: TGTGCTAGTGGTTCTGGGACCGCGGGGGAGACCCAGTACTTC
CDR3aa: CASGSGTAGETQYF

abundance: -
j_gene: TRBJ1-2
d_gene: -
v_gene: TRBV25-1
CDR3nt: TGTGCCAGCAGTGACACAGCGGGGACGGGTAGTTATGGCTACACCTTC
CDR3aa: CASSDTAGTGSYGYTF

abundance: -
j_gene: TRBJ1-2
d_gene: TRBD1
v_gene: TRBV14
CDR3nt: TGTGCCAGCAGCCCCCTGGGACAGGACTATGGCTACACCTTC
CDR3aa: CASSPLGQDYGYTF

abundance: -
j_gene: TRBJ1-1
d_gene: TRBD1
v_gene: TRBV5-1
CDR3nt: TGCGCCAGCAGCTTGGGTTGGGGACAGGGGGACAACACTGAAGCTTTCTTT
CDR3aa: CASSLGWGQGDNTEAFF

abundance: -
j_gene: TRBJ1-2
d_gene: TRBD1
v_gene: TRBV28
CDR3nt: TGTGCCAGCAGGGGAGCCGGGACAGGTCACGGGTACTATGGCTACACCTTC
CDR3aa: CASRGAGTGHGYYGYTF

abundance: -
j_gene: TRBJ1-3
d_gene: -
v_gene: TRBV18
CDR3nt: TGTGCCAGCTCACCAAGGGGCGACACCATATATTTT
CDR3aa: CASSPRGDTIYF

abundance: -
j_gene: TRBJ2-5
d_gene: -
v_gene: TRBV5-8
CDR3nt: TGTGCCAGCAGCCCCGGGGCCCGGACCAGGGGAATCCAAGAGACCCAGTACTTC
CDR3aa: CASSPGARTRGIQETQYF

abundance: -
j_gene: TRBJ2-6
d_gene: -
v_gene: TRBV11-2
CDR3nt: TGTGCCAGCAGCCCGCTTGGCTCCGGGGCCAACGTCCTGACTTTC
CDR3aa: CASSPLGSGANVLTF

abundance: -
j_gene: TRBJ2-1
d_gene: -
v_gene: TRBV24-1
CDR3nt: TGTGCCACCAGTATGGGGGCTTTCTACAATGAGCAGTTCTTC
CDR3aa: CATSMGAFYNEQFF

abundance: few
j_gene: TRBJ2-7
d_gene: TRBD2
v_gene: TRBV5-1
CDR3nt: TGCGCCAGCAGCCTCGGGACTAGCGGTAGCGAGCAGTACTTC
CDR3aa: CASSLGTSGSEQYF

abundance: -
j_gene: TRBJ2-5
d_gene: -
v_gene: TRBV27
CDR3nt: TGTGCCAGCAGTCCCCGGAGGGGTCGAGAGACCCAGTACTTC
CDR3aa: CASSPRRGRETQYF

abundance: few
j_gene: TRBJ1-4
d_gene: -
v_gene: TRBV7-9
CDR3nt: TGTGCCAGCAGCTTACGATACGAGGCTAGTGAAAAACTGTTTTTT
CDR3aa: CASSLRYEASEKLFF

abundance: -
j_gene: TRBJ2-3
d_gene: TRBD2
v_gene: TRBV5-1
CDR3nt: TGCGCCAGCAGCGGGGTATTAGCGGGAGCAGATACGCAGTATTTT
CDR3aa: CASSGVLAGADTQYF

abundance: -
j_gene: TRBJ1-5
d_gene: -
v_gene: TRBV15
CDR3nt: TGTGCCACCAGCTATGGGGCAGGGTCTAATCAGCCCCAGCATTTT
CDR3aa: CATSYGAGSNQPQHF

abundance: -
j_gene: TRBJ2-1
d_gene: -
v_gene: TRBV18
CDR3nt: TGTGCCAGCTCACCACCTCAGGGCGGCCAAGCCAATGAGCAGTTCTTC
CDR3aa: CASSPPQGGQANEQFF

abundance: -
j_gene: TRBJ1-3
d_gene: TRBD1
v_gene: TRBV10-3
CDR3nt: TGTGCCATTAGACAGGGGGCATCTGGAAACACCATATATTTT
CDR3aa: CAIRQGASGNTIYF

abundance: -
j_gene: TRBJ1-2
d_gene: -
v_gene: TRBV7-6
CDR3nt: TGTGCCAGCAGCTTAGAGAGCAGGTCCGCCTATGGCTACACCTTC
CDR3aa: CASSLESRSAYGYTF

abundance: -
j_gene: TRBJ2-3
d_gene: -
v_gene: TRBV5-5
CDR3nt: TGTGCCAGCAGCCCCGGGCTAGCCGGTAGCACAGATACGCAGTATTTT
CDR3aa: CASSPGLAGSTDTQYF

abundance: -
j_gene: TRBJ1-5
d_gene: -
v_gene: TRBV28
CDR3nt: TGTGCCAGCAGCCCCGCGAAGAGTAGCAATCAGCCCCAGCATTTT
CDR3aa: CASSPAKSSNQPQHF

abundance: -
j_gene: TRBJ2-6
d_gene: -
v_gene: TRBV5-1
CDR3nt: TGCGCCAGCTTGGACAGCTCTGGGGCCAACGTCCTGACTTTC
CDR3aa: CASLDSSGANVLTF

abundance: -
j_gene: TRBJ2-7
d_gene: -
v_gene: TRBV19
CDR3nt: TGTGCCAGTCGGGACTCAACCTACGAGCAGTACTTC
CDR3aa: CASRDSTYEQYF

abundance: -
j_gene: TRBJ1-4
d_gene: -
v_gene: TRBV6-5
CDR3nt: TGTGCCAGCAGTTACGTAAGCAAGTACGGAAAACTGTTTTTT
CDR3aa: CASSYVSKYGKLFF

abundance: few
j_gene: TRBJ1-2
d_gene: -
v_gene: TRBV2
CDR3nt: TGTGCCAGCAGTCACGGGAAGGTTACTAACTATGGCTACACCTTC
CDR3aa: CASSHGKVTNYGYTF

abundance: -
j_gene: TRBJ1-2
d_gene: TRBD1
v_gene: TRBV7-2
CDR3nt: TGTGCCAGCAGTAATAGGGACAGGCCCCTGGCCTATGGCTACACCTTC
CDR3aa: CASSNRDRPLAYGYTF

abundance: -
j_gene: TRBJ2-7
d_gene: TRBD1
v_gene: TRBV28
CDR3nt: TGTGCCAGCACCCGGACAGGGGGCCGTGTGGAGCAGTACTTC
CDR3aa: CASTRTGGRVEQYF

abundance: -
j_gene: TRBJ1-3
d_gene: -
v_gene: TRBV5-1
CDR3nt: TGCGCCAGCAGCTCGCCAGGGGACCCTTACTCTGGAAACACCATATATTTT
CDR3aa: CASSSPGDPYSGNTIYF

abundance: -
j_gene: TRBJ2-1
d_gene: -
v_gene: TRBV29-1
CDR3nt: TGCAGCGTTAAGGACAGCTACAATGAGCAGTTCTTC
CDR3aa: CSVKDSYNEQFF

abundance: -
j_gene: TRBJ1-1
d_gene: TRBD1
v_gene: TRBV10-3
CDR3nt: TGTGCCATCAGTGGGACAGGGATTACTGAAGCTTTCTTT
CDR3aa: CAISGTGITEAFF